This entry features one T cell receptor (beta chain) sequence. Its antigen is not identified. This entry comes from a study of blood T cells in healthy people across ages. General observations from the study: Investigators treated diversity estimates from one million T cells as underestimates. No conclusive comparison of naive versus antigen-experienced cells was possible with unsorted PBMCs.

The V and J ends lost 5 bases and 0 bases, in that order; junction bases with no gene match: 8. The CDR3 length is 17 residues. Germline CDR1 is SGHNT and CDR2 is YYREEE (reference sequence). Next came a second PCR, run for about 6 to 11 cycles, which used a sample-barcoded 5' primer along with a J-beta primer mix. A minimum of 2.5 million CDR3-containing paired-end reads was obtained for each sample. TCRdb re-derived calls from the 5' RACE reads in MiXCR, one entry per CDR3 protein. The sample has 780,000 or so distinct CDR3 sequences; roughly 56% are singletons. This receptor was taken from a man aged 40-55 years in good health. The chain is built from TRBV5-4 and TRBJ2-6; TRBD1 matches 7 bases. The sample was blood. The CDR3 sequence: CASSRGTERSGANVLTF. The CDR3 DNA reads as TGTGCCAGCAGTAGAGGGACAGAGCGCTCTGGGGCCAACGTCCTGACTTTC. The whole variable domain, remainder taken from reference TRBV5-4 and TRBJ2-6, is ETGVTQSPTHLIKTRGQQVTLRCSSQSGHNTVSWYQQALGQGPQFIFQYYREEENGRGNFPPRFSGLQFPNYSSELNVNALELDDSALYLCASSRGTERSGANVLTFGAGSRLTVL.